This is a list of T cell receptor beta chains from one sample in a study of cytomegalovirus exposure and HLA in healthy donors. The method was immunoSEQ multiplex PCR; TCRdb's version includes in-frame clones alone and lacks a portion of them. The sample comprises about 160,000 clones, just under 80% of which are singletons, and approximately 6.8% rests with the top ten. Material: PBMCs. These TCRs come from a woman in her forties in good health and CMV-seropositive. CDR3s include the opening cysteine and the closing phenylalanine or tryptophan. D genes are given only for firm matches. The size entry is marked missing in some rows and otherwise reads once, few, many or a size class.

d_call clone_size j_call v_call cdr3_aa cdr3_nt
TRBD1 NA TRBJ1-2 TRBV2 CASTPQGAYGYTF TGTGCCAGCACCCCGCAGGGGGCCTATGGCTACACCTTC
NA NA TRBJ2-7 TRBV6-6 CASSYPSYEQYF TGTGCCAGCAGTTACCCCAGCTACGAGCAGTACTTC
TRBD1 few TRBJ2-2 TRBV9 CASSPRGDRGGSGELFF TGTGCCAGCAGCCCGAGGGGGGACAGGGGAGGATCCGGGGAGCTGTTTTTT
TRBD2 NA TRBJ2-3 TRBV4-2 CASSQADLSGGDTQYF TGTGCCAGCAGCCAAGCAGACCTTAGCGGGGGGGATACGCAGTATTTT
TRBD2 NA TRBJ2-7 TRBV30 CAWSRTRTSGNYEQYF TGTGCCTGGAGTCGGACAAGGACTAGCGGGAATTACGAGCAGTACTTC
NA NA TRBJ1-5 TRBV6-5 CASSPRFYNQPQHF TGTGCCAGCAGTCCACGGTTTTACAATCAGCCCCAGCATTTT
TRBD1 NA TRBJ1-2 TRBV15 CATSRDLTGTGDDGYTF TGTGCCACCAGCAGAGATTTAACCGGGACAGGGGACGATGGCTACACCTTC
TRBD1 NA TRBJ2-7 TRBV28 CASRTGGDAEQYF TGTGCCAGCAGAACAGGGGGCGATGCCGAGCAGTACTTC
TRBD2 NA TRBJ2-5 TRBV7-6 CASSSGLAGAGRETQYF TGTGCCAGCAGCTCGGGACTAGCGGGGGCCGGGAGGGAGACCCAGTACTTC
TRBD2 once TRBJ2-2 TRBV9 CASSARLAENTGELFF TGTGCCAGCAGCGCCCGACTAGCGGAGAACACCGGGGAGCTGTTTTTT
NA NA TRBJ1-2 TRBV18 CASLPFVNYGYTF TGTGCCTCCCTCCCGTTTGTGAACTATGGCTACACCTTC
NA NA TRBJ1-1 TRBV4-1 CASSQGEGEMNTEAFF TGCGCCAGCAGCCAAGGAGAGGGGGAGATGAACACTGAAGCTTTCTTT
NA NA TRBJ2-7 TRBV2 CASSEAFGDYHYEQYF TGTGCCAGCAGTGAAGCGTTCGGAGACTACCACTACGAGCAGTACTTC
TRBD1 NA TRBJ2-3 TRBV6-6 CASSYSMSGGLDTQYF TGTGCCAGCAGTTACTCGATGTCAGGGGGCTTAGATACGCAGTATTTT
TRBD1 NA TRBJ2-5 TRBV4-3 CASSQDTGDETQYF TGCGCCAGCAGCCAGGACACAGGGGATGAGACCCAGTACTTC
TRBD1 NA TRBJ1-2 TRBV6-1 CASRGTGNYGYTF TGTGCCAGCAGGGGGACAGGGAACTATGGCTACACCTTC